Sequencing of this T cell receptor beta chain was carried out in a study of radiotherapy plus CTLA-4 blockade in lung cancer. Study-wide context: Objective responses arose in 15% to 20% of patients, and 31% experienced disease control.

Germline V gives CDR1 LNHDA, CDR2 SQIVND (reference sequence). This CDR3 is built from 14 residues. Trimming left V 3 bases short and J 2 bases short, with 10 bases between. A note on this clone: Its antigen is as yet unknown.

Findings and limits, study-wide: Blood TCR clones of tumor origin expanded after radiotherapy plus ipilimumab.

Patients had chemo-refractory metastatic non-small-cell lung cancer and received focal radiation plus CTLA-4 blockade that used ipilimumab. The table came from immunoSEQ multiplex PCR; TCRdb's copy has only in-frame clones and leaves some out. The repertoire holds around 40,000 clones, with about 70% as singletons. This sample comprised peripheral blood, obtained from a patient treated with radiotherapy plus ipilimumab. This receptor was obtained from a human donor with non-small cell lung cancer who had stable disease on radiotherapy plus ipilimumab. V usage is TRBV19 and J usage is TRBJ1-2; D unresolved. The CDR3 DNA reads TGTGCCAGTAGTATGGCAGATAAAAACTATGGCTACACCTTC. Translating it yields CASSMADKNYGYTF.